This T cell receptor (beta chain) is from a study of cytomegalovirus exposure and HLA in healthy donors. Study as a whole: Researchers previously reported finding about 110 million unique TCR beta sequences from 150 million to 200 million T cells.

With 7 bases removed from V and 2 bases from J, the gap between germline ends came to 15 bases. This CDR3 contains 15 residues. Germline lookup yields CDR1 SEHNR and CDR2 FQNEAQ (reference sequence). Study outcomes and limitations: The study designated 160 or so TCR beta chains cytomegalovirus-associated.

Use of 60 Vbeta and 13 Jbeta primers characterized the PCR. Profiled with immunoSEQ multiplex PCR; TCRdb holds only in-frame clones, not every one. The table gives over 100,000 clones; the top ten clones make up 1.5% to 2% of it. About this clone: Its target is not known.

Sequencing was carried out using PBMCs. The receptor's source is a man younger than 35 in good health and CMV-seronegative. The chain is built from TRBV7-9 and TRBJ1-3; possibly TRBD1 for D (5 bases). CDR3 protein: CASTYMGEAGNTIYF. CDR3 in DNA: TGTGCCAGCACCTACATGGGGGAGGCTGGAAACACCATATATTTT.